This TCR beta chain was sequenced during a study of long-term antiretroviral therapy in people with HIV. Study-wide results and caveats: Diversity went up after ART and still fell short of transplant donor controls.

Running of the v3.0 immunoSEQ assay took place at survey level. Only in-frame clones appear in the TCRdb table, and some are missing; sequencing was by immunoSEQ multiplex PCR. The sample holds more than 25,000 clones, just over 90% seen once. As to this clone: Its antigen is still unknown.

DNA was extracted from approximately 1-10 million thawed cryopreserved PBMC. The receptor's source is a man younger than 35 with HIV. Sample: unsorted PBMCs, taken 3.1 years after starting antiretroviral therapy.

The CDR3 nucleotides are TGTGCCAGCAGCTTGACAGGGGGTTACGTCGGGGAGCTGTTTTTT. It yields the protein CASSLTGGYVGELFF. The chain couples TRBV7-8 to TRBJ2-2; 9 bases are a match to TRBD1. The CDR3 length is 15 residues. CDR1 and CDR2 (germline): SGHVS, FQNEAQ. The V and J ends lost 3 bases and 7 bases, in that order; junction bases with no gene match: 6.